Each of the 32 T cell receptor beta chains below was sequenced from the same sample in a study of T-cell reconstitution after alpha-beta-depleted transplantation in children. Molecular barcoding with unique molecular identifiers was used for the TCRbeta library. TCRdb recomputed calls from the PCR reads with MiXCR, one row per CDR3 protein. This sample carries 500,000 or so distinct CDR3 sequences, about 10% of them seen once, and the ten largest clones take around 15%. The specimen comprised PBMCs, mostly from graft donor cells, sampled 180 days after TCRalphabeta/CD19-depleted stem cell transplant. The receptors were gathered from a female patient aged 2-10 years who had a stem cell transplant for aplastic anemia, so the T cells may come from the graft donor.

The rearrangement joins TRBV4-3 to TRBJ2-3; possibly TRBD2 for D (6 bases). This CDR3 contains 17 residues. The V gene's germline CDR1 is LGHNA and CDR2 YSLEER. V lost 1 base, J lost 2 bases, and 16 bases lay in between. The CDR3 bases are TGCGCCAGCAGCCAAGTGGTGGGAGGTTCTTCCACAGATACGCAGTATTTT. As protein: CASSQVVGGSSTDTQYF.

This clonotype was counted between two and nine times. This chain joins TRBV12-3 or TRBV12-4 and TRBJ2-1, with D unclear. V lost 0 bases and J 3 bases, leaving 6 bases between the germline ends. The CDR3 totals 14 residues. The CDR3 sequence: CASSLAEYYNEQFF. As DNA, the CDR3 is TGTGCCAGCAGTTTAGCGGAGTACTACAATGAGCAGTTCTTC.

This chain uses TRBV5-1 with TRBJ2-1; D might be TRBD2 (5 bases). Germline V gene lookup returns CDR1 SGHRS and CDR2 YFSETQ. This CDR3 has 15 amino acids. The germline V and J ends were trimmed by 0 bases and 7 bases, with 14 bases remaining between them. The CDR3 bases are TGCGCCAGCAGCTTGGGAGGGATCCAATGGAATGAGCAGTTCTTC. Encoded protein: CASSLGGIQWNEQFF.

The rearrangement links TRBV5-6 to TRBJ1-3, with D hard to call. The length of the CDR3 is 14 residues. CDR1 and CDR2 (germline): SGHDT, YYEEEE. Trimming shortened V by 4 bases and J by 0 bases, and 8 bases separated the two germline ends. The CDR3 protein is CASSAQASGNTIYF. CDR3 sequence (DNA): TGTGCCAGCAGCGCCCAGGCCTCTGGAAACACCATATATTTT.

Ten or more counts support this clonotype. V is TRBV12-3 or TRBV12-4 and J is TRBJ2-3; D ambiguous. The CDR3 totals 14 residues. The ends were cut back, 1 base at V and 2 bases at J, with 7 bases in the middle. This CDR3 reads CASSLGAVTDTQYF. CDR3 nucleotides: TGTGCCAGCAGTTTAGGGGCTGTCACAGATACGCAGTATTTT.

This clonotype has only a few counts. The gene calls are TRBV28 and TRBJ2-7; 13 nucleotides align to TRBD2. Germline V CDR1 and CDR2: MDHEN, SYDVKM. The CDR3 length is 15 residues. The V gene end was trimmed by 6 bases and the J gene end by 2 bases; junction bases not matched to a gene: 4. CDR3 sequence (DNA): TGTGCCAGCAGCCGCGGGACTAGCGGGACCTACGAGCAGTACTTC. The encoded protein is CASSRGTSGTYEQYF.

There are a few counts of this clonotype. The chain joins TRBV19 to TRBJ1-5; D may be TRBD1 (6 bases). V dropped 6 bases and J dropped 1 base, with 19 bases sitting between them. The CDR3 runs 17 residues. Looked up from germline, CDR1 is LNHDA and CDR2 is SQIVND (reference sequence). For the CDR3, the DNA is TGTGCCAGTAGGCTTCATGAGACAGGACAGAGCAATCAGCCCCAGCATTTT. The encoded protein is CASRLHETGQSNQPQHF.

CDR3 coding DNA: TGCATTTCCGGTTCAGGCTTGGGACAGCCCCAGCATTTT. Amino acids: CISGSGLGQPQHF. The V gene is TRBV20-1, the J gene TRBJ1-5, with D hard to call. Germline assignment: CDR1 DFQATT and CDR2 SNEGSKA (reference sequence). The CDR3 loop spans 13 amino acids.

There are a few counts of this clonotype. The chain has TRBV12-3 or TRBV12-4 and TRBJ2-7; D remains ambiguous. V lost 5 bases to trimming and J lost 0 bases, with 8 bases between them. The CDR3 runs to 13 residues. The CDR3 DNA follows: TGTGCCAGCAGTGTGCCGCCCTCCTACGAGCAGTACTTC. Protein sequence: CASSVPPSYEQYF.

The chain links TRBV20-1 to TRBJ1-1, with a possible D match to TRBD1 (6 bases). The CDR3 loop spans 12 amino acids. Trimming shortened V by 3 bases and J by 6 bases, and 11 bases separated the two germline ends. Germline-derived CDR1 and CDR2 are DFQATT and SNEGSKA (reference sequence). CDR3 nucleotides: TGCAGTGCTAGTTGGACAGTTTCTGAAGCTTTCTTT. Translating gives CSASWTVSEAFF.

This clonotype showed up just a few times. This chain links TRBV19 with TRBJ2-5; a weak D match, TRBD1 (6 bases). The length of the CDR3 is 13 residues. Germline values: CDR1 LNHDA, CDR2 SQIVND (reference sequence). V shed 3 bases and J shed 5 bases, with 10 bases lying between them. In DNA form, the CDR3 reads TGTGCCAGTAGTATCCCCCAGGGGGAGACCCAGTACTTC. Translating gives CASSIPQGETQYF.

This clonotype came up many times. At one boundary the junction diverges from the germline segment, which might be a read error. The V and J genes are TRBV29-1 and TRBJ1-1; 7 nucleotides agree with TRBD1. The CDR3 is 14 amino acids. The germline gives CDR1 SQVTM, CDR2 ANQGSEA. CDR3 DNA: TGCAGCGTCGAAGTACAGGGGACCAACACTGAAGCTTTCTTT. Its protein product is CSVEVQGTNTEAFF. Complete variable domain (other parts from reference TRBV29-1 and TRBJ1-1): SAVISQKPSRDICQRGTSLTIQCQVDSQVTMMFWYRQQPGQSLTLIATANQGSEATYESGFVIDKFPISRPNLTFSTLTVSNMSPEDSSIYLCSVEVQGTNTEAFFGQGTRLTVV.

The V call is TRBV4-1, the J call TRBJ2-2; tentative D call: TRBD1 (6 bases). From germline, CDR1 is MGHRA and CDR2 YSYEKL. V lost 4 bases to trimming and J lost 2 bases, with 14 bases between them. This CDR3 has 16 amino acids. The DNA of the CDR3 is TGCGCCAGCAGCCTGAGGGACATTCTTAACACCGGGGAGCTGTTTTTT. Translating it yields CASSLRDILNTGELFF.

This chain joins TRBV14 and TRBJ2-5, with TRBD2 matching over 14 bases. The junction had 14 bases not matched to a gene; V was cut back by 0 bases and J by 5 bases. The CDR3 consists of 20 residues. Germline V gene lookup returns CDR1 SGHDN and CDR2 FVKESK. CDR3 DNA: TGTGCCAGCAGCCAAGATCCCGCGATCGGACTAGCGGGAGGTAGGGAGACCCAGTACTTC. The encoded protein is CASSQDPAIGLAGGRETQYF.

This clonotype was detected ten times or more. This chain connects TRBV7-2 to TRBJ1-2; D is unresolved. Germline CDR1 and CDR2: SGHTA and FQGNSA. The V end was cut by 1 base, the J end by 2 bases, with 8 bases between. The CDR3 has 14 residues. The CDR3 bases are TGTGCCAGCAGCTTAGTTACCGGAAACTATGGCTACACCTTC. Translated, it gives CASSLVTGNYGYTF.

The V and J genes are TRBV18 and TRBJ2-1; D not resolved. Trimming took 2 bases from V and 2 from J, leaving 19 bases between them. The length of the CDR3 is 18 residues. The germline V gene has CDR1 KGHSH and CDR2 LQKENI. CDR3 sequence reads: CASSPYPDFGSPYNEQFF. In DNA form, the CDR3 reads TGTGCCAGCTCACCATATCCGGATTTTGGGTCCCCCTACAATGAGCAGTTCTTC.

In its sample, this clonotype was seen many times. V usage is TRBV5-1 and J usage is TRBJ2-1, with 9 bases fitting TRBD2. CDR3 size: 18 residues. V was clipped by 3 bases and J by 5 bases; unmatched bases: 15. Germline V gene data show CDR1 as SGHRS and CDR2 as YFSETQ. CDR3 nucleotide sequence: TGCGCCAGCAGCTCTTCCCGCCCTGGACTAGCGACCCACAATGAGCAGTTCTTC. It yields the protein CASSSSRPGLATHNEQFF.

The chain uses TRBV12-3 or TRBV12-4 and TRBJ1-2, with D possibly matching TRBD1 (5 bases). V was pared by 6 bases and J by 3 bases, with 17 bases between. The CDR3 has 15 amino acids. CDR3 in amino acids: CASSHSSRVDYGYTF. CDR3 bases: TGTGCCAGCAGCCACTCCAGCAGGGTGGACTATGGCTACACCTTC.

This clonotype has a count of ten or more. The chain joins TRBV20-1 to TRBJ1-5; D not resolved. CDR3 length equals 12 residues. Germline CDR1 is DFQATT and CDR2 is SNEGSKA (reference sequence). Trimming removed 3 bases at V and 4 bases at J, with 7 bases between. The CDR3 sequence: CSASRRNQPQHF. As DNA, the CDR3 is TGCAGTGCTAGTAGGAGGAATCAGCCCCAGCATTTT.

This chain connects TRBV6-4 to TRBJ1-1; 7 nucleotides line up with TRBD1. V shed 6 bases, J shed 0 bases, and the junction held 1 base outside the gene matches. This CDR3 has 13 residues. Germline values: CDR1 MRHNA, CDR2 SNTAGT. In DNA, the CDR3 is TGTGCCAGCAGGCAGGGGGTGAACACTGAAGCTTTCTTT. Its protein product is CASRQGVNTEAFF.

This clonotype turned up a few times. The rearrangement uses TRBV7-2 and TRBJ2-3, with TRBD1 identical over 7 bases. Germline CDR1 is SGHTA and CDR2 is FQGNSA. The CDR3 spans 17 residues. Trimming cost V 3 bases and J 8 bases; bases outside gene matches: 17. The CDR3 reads CASSFRETGSIHGTQYF. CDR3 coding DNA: TGTGCCAGCAGCTTTAGGGAGACAGGGTCGATCCACGGTACGCAGTATTTT.

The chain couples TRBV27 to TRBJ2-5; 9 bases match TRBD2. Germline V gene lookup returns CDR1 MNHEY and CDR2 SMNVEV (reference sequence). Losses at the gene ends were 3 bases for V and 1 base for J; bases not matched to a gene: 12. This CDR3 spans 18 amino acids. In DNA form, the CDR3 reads TGTGCCAGCAGTTTCCTGGGACTAGCAACTCCATCCCAAGAGACCCAGTACTTC. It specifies CASSFLGLATPSQETQYF.

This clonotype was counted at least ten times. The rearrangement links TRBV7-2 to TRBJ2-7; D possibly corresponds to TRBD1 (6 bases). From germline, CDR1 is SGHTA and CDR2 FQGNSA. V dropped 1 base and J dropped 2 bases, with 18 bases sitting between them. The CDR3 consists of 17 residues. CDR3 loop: CASSLGGLSGVPYEQYF. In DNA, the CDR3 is TGTGCCAGCAGCTTAGGAGGATTGTCAGGGGTCCCCTACGAGCAGTACTTC. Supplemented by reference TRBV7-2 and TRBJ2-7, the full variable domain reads GAGVSQSPSNKVTEKGKDVELRCDPISGHTALYWYRQSLGQGLEFLIYFQGNSAPDKSGLPSDRFSAERTGGSVSTLTIQRTQQEDSAVYLCASSLGGLSGVPYEQYFGPGTRLTVT.

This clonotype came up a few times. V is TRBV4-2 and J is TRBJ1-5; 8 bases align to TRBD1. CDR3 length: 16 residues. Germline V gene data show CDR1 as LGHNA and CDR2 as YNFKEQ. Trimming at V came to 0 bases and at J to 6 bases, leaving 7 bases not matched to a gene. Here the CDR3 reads CASSQDRQGRRQPQHF. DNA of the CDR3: TGTGCCAGCAGCCAAGATAGACAGGGGAGGCGTCAGCCCCAGCATTTT.

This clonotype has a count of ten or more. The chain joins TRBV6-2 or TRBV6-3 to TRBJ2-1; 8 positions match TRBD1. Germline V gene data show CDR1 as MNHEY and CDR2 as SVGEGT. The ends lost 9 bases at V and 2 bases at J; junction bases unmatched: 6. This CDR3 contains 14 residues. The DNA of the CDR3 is TGTGCCAGTCTGGACAGGGATACCTACAATGAGCAGTTCTTC. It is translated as CASLDRDTYNEQFF.

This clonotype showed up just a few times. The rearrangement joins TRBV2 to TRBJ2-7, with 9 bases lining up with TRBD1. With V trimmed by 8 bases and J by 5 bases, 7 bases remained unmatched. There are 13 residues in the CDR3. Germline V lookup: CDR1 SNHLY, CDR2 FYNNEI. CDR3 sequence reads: CASPTGTGNEQYV. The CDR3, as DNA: TGTGCCAGCCCGACCGGGACAGGGAACGAGCAGTACGTC.

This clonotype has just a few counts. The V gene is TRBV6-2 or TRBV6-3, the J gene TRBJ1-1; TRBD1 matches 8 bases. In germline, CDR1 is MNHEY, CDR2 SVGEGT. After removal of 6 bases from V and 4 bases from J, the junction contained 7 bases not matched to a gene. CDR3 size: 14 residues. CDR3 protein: CASSPDREFTEAFF. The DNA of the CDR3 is TGTGCCAGCAGCCCGGACAGGGAGTTCACTGAAGCTTTCTTT.

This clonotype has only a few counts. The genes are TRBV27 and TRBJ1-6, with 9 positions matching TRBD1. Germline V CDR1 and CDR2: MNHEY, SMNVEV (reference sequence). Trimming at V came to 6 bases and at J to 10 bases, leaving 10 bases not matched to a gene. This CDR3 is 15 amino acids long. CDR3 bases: TGTGCCAGCAGCTCCCTCGGGACAGGGACATCACCCCTCCACTTT. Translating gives CASSSLGTGTSPLHF.

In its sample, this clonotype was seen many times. CDR3 DNA: TGTGCCAGCAGTTACTCAGGGGATCTTTACACCGGGGAGCTGTTTTTT. Protein product: CASSYSGDLYTGELFF. The chain combines TRBV6-5 with TRBJ2-2, with a tentative D call TRBD1 (5 bases). This CDR3 spans 16 amino acids. V was clipped by 0 bases and J by 3 bases, with 11 bases between them. From germline, CDR1 is MNHEY and CDR2 SVGAGI.

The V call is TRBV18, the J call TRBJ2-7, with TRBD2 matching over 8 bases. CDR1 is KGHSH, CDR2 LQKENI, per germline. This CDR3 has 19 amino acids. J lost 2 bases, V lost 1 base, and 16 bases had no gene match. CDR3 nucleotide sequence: TGTGCCAGCTCACCACGTAAGTTTTTGGCGGGAGGACCCACCTACGAGCAGTACGTC. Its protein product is CASSPRKFLAGGPTYEQYV.

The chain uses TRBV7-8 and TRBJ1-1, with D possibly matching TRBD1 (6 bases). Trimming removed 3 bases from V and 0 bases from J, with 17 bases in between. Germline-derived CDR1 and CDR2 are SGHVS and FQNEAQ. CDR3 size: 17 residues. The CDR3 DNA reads TGTGCCAGCAGCTTCCCACAGGGAGGCCCCATGAACACTGAAGCTTTCTTT. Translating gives CASSFPQGGPMNTEAFF.

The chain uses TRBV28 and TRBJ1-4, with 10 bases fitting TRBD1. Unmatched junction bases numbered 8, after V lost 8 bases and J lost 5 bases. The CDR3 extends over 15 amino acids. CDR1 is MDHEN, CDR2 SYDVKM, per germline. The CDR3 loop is CASRRQGAGNEKLFF. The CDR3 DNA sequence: TGTGCCAGCCGACGACAGGGGGCAGGGAATGAAAAACTGTTTTTT.